The clone carrying this TCR beta chain was detected ten times or more. Healthy Russian Caucasian donors spanned ages about 6 to 90 years. A minimum of 5 micrograms of total RNA was extracted per sample. The record originates from a study of blood T cells in healthy people across ages. The V and J ends lost 7 bases and 8 bases, in that order; junction bases with no gene match: 10. The V gene's germline CDR1 is ENHRY and CDR2 SYGVKD. CDR3 size: 15 residues. Together with a sample-barcoded 5' primer, a J-beta primer mix was included in a second PCR lasting about 6 to 11 cycles. A tag from a template-switch adaptor with 12 random nucleotides marked each cDNA molecule. Each CDR3 protein gets one entry after TCRdb re-called the 5' RACE reads with MiXCR. Here the sample spans 650,000 to 1,000,000 distinct CDR3 sequences, roughly 35% being singletons.

Sequenced input: blood. The chain carries TRBV10-3 and TRBJ2-1, with 11 bases that match TRBD2. The receptor was isolated from a man younger than 35 in good health. The CDR3 coding sequence is TGTGCCATCAAGACGACTAGCGGGATTGTGGATGAGCAGTTCTTC. Translation gives CAIKTTSGIVDEQFF.